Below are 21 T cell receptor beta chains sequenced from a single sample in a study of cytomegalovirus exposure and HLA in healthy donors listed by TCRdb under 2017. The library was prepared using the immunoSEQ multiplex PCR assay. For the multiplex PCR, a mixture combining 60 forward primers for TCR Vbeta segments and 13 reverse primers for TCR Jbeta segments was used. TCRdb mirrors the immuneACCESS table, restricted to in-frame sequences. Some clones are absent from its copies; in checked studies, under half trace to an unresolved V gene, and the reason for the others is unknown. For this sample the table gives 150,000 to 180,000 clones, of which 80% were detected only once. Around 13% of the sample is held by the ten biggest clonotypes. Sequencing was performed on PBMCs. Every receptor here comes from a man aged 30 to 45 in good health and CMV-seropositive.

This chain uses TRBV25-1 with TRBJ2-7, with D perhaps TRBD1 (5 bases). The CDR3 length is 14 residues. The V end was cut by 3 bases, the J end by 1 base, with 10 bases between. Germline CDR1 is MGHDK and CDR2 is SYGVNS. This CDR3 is CASSDTGKSYEQYF. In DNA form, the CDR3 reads TGTGCCAGCAGTGATACAGGAAAGTCCTACGAGCAGTACTTC.

Here the CDR3 reads CASSLISEQYF. The DNA for the CDR3 is TGTGCCAGCAGCTTAATATCCGAGCAGTACTTC. The chain couples TRBV7-8 to TRBJ2-7, with D unclear. V was shortened by 2 bases and J by 6 bases, with 5 bases between the two germline ends. This CDR3 is built from 11 residues. Looked up from germline, CDR1 is SGHVS and CDR2 is FQNEAQ.

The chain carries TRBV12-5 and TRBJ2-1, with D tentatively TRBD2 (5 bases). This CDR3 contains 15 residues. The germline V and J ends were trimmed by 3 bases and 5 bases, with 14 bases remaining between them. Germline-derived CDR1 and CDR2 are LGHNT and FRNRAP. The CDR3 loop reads CASGFPSSGNNEQFF. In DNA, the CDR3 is TGTGCTAGTGGTTTCCCCAGCAGCGGCAACAATGAGCAGTTCTTC.

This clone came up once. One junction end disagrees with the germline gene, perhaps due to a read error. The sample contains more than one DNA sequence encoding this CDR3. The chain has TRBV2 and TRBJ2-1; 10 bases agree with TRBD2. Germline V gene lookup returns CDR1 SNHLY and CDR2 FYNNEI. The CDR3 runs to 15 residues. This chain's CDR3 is CASNLAGVSYNEQFF. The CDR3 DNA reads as TGCGCCAGCAACCTAGCGGGAGTCTCCTACAATGAGCAGTTCTTC. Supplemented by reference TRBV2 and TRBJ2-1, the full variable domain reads EPEVTQTPSHQVTQMGQEVILRCVPISNHLYFYWYRQILGQKVEFLVSFYNNEISEKSEIFDDQFSVERPDGSNFTLKIRSTKLEDSAMYFCASNLAGVSYNEQFFGPGTRLTVL.

CDR3 residues: CASRARGHGSNTEAFF. CDR3 coding DNA: TGCGCCAGTAGGGCTCGCGGACATGGTTCGAACACTGAAGCTTTCTTT. The chain employs TRBV5-1 and TRBJ1-1; TRBD1 is a possible D gene (5 bases). Germline V gene data show CDR1 as SGHRS and CDR2 as YFSETQ. V gave up 8 bases and J gave up 1 base, with 21 bases separating them. The CDR3 runs to 16 residues.

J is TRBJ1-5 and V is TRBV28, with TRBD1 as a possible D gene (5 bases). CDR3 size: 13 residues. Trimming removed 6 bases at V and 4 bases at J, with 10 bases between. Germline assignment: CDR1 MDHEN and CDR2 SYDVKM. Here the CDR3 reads CASRDIPNQPQHF. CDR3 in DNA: TGTGCCAGCAGGGACATACCAAATCAGCCCCAGCATTTT.

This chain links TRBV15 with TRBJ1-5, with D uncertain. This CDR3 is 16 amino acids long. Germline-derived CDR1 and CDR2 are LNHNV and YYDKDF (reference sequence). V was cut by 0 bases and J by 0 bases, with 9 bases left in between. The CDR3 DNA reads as TGTGCCACCAGCAGAGAGGCGGAGTATAGCAATCAGCCCCAGCATTTT. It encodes CATSREAEYSNQPQHF.

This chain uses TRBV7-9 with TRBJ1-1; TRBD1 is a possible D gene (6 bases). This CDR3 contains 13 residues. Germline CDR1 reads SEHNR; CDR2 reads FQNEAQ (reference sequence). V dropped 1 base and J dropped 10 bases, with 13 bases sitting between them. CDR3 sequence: CASSLVGTDRAFF. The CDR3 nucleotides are TGTGCCAGCAGCTTAGTTGGGACGGACAGAGCTTTCTTT.

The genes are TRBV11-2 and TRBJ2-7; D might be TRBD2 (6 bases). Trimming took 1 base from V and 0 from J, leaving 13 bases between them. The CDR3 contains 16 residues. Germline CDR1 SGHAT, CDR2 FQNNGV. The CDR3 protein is CASSLAAGPYSYEQYF. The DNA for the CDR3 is TGTGCCAGCAGCTTAGCGGCGGGACCCTACTCCTACGAGCAGTACTTC.

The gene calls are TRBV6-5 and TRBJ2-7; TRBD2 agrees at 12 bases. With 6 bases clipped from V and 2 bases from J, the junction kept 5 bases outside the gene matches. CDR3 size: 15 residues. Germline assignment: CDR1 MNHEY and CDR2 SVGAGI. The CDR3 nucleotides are TGTGCCAGCAGACCCGGACTAGCGGGGACCTACGAGCAGTACTTC. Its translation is CASRPGLAGTYEQYF.

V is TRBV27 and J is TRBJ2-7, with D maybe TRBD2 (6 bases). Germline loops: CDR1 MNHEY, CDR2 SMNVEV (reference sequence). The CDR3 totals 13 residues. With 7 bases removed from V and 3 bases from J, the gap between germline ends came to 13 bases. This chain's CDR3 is CASMVGGDYEQYF. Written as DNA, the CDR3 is TGTGCCAGCATGGTCGGCGGGGACTACGAGCAGTACTTC.

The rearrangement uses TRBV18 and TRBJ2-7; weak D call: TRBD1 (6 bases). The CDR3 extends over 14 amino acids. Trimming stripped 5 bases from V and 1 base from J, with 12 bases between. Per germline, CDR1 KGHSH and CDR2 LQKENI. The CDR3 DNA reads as TGTGCCAGCTCAACTCGACAGGAGTCCTACGAGCAGTACTTC. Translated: CASSTRQESYEQYF.

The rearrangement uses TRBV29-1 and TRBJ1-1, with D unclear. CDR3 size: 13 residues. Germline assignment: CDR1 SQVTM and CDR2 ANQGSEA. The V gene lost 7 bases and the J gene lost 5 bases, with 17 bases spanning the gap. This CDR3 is CSARTGGNTEAFF. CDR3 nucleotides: TGCAGCGCCAGGACTGGCGGGAATACTGAAGCTTTCTTT.

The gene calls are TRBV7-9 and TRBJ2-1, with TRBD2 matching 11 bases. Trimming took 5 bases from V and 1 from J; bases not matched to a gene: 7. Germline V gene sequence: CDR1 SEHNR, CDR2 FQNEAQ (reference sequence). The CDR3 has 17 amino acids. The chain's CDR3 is CASSLARLAGSYNEQFF. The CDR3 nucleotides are TGTGCCAGCAGCCTGGCTCGACTAGCGGGGTCCTACAATGAGCAGTTCTTC.

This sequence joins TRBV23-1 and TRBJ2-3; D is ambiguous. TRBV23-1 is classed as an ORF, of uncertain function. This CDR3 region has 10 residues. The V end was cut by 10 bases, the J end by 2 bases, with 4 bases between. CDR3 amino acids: CANTTDTQYF. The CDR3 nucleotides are TGCGCCAACACCACAGATACGCAGTATTTT.

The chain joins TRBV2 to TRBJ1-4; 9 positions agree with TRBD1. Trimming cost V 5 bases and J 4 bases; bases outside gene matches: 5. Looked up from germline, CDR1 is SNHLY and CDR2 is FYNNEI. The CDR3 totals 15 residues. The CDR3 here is CASSNRGLLNEKLFF. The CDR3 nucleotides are TGTGCCAGCAGTAACAGGGGGCTCCTTAATGAAAAACTGTTTTTT.

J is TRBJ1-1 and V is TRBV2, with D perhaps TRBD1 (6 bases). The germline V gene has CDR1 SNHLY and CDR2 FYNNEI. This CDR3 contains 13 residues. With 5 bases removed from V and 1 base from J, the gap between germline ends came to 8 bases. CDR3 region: CASSWTENTEAFF. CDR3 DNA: TGTGCCAGCAGTTGGACAGAGAACACTGAAGCTTTCTTT.

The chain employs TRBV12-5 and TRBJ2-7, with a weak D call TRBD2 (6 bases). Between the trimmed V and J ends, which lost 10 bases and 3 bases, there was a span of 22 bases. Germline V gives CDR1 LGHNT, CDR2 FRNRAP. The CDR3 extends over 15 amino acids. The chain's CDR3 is CANRLPGEGNYEQYF. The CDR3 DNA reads TGTGCTAATCGGCTACCGGGAGAAGGAAACTACGAGCAGTACTTC.

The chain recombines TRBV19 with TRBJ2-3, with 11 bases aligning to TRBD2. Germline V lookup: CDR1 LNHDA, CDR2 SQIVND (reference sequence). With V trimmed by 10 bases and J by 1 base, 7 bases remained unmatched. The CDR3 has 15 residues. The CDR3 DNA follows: TGTGCCACCGAGAGTAGCGGGAGGGGCACAGATACGCAGTATTTT. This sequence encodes CATESSGRGTDTQYF.

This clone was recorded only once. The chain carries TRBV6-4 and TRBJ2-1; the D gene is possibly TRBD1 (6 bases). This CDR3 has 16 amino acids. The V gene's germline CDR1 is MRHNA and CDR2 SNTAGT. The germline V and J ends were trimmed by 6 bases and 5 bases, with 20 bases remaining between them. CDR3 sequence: CASRRTGAGDHNEQFF. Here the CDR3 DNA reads TGTGCCAGCAGAAGAACCGGGGCAGGGGACCACAATGAGCAGTTCTTC.

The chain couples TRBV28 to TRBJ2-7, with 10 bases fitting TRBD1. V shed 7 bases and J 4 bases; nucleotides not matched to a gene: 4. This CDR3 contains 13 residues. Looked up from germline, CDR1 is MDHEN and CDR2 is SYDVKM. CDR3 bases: TGTGCCAGCAACCGGGACAGGGGATACGAGCAGTACTTC. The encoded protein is CASNRDRGYEQYF.